This T cell receptor beta chain comes out of a study of T cells in Graves' hyperthyroidism and ophthalmopathy. About the research overall: Peripheral blood was acquired at first diagnosis, ahead of any therapy whatsoever.

General study results and limits: Blood held most thyroid clonotypes expanded above 0.001 frequency.

Concerning this clonotype: Its antigen is not identified.

The CDR3 length is 12 residues. V was trimmed by 6 bases and J by 12 bases, leaving 17 bases between them. The TCR beta CDR3 regions underwent amplification using RNA transcripts as the source. The HTBI primer set drove a first-round RT-PCR of the TCR CDR3. Each CDR3 protein gets one entry after TCRdb re-called the multiplex PCR reads with MiXCR. Counted here are around 760,000 distinct CDR3 sequences, under 45% occurring once; the ten biggest clones make up approximately 31%. Sequencing was done on a sample of blood. The V and J genes are TRBV12-3 or TRBV12-4 and TRBJ1-2, with D tentatively TRBD1 (6 bases). This sequence originates from a woman in her 40s with Graves' hyperthyroidism. CDR3 nucleotides: TGTGCCAGCAGACGCACAGGGACGGACCACACCTTC. Its translation: CASRRTGTDHTF.